A selection of T cell receptor beta chains follows, all from one sample in a study of PD-L1 blockade in urothelial cancer. Measured with immunoSEQ multiplex PCR; TCRdb has only the in-frame clones, and not every one. Here the sample spans some 100,000 clones, roughly nine tenths being singletons. This specimen consisted of PBMCs, obtained around atezolizumab (anti-PD-L1) treatment. These receptors came from a woman of 80 years or more with urothelial cancer. CDR3s include the opening cysteine and the closing phenylalanine or tryptophan. Fields, in order: V gene, J gene, D gene, CDR3 length, clone size, CDR3 protein, CDR3 DNA. The D gene is left open where the match is weak. The size entry is marked missing in some rows and otherwise reads once, few, many or a size class.

v_call: TRBV6-5; j_call: TRBJ1-2; d_call: NA; cdr3_length: 11; clone_size: NA; cdr3_aa: CASSSSGGYTF; cdr3_nt: TGTGCCAGCAGCTCCTCGGGGGGCTACACCTTC
v_call: TRBV29-1; j_call: TRBJ2-1; d_call: NA; cdr3_length: 15; clone_size: NA; cdr3_aa: CSVKLGYSSYNEQFF; cdr3_nt: TGCAGCGTTAAACTCGGGTACTCTTCCTACAATGAGCAGTTCTTC
v_call: TRBV28; j_call: TRBJ2-1; d_call: TRBD2; cdr3_length: 15; clone_size: NA; cdr3_aa: CASSPGGSSYNEQFF; cdr3_nt: TGTGCCAGCAGTCCCGGGGGGAGCTCCTACAATGAGCAGTTCTTC
v_call: TRBV10-1; j_call: TRBJ1-5; d_call: NA; cdr3_length: 15; clone_size: NA; cdr3_aa: CASSESTGSGQPQHF; cdr3_nt: TGCGCCAGCAGTGAGTCCACAGGGAGCGGACAGCCCCAGCATTTT
v_call: TRBV5-5; j_call: TRBJ2-3; d_call: TRBD1; cdr3_length: 13; clone_size: NA; cdr3_aa: CASSQGGTDTQYF; cdr3_nt: TGTGCCAGCAGCCAGGGGGGCACAGATACGCAGTATTTT
v_call: TRBV28; j_call: TRBJ1-5; d_call: TRBD1; cdr3_length: 16; clone_size: NA; cdr3_aa: CASSLAGGGSNQPQHF; cdr3_nt: TGTGCCAGCAGTTTAGCAGGGGGCGGGAGCAATCAGCCCCAGCATTTT
v_call: TRBV6-6; j_call: TRBJ2-1; d_call: NA; cdr3_length: 14; clone_size: NA; cdr3_aa: CASSYSGGNNEQFF; cdr3_nt: TGTGCCAGCAGTTACTCGGGAGGCAACAATGAGCAGTTCTTC
v_call: TRBV15; j_call: TRBJ1-1; d_call: TRBD1; cdr3_length: 14; clone_size: NA; cdr3_aa: CATSREGQRTEAFF; cdr3_nt: TGTGCCACCAGCAGAGAGGGACAGCGTACTGAAGCTTTCTTT
v_call: TRBV5-1; j_call: TRBJ1-1; d_call: NA; cdr3_length: 15; clone_size: NA; cdr3_aa: CASSLASGVGTEAFF; cdr3_nt: TGCGCCAGCAGCTTGGCCTCAGGGGTCGGAACTGAAGCTTTCTTT
v_call: TRBV28; j_call: TRBJ1-4; d_call: NA; cdr3_length: 12; clone_size: NA; cdr3_aa: CASRIDREKLFF; cdr3_nt: TGTGCCAGCAGAATCGACAGGGAAAAACTGTTTTTT
v_call: TRBV6-1; j_call: TRBJ2-7; d_call: TRBD1; cdr3_length: 17; clone_size: few; cdr3_aa: CASSGRRGTGSSYEQYF; cdr3_nt: TGTGCCAGCAGTGGCCGCCGAGGGACAGGGAGCTCCTACGAGCAGTACTTC
v_call: TRBV2; j_call: TRBJ2-1; d_call: TRBD2; cdr3_length: 15; clone_size: NA; cdr3_aa: CASRDSGRSYNEQFF; cdr3_nt: TGTGCCAGCAGGGATAGCGGGAGATCCTACAATGAGCAGTTCTTC
v_call: TRBV7-9; j_call: TRBJ1-5; d_call: NA; cdr3_length: 12; clone_size: NA; cdr3_aa: CASSWGDQPQHF; cdr3_nt: TGTGCCAGCAGCTGGGGGGATCAGCCCCAGCATTTT
v_call: TRBV5-5; j_call: TRBJ2-7; d_call: TRBD1; cdr3_length: 14; clone_size: NA; cdr3_aa: CASSLETGAYEQYF; cdr3_nt: TGTGCCAGCAGCTTGGAGACAGGGGCCTACGAGCAGTACTTC
v_call: TRBV12-5; j_call: TRBJ2-5; d_call: TRBD1; cdr3_length: 16; clone_size: NA; cdr3_aa: CASGPDRGPYKETQYF; cdr3_nt: TGTGCTAGTGGACCTGACAGGGGGCCATACAAAGAGACCCAGTACTTC
v_call: TRBV11-2; j_call: TRBJ2-7; d_call: TRBD1; cdr3_length: 15; clone_size: few; cdr3_aa: CASSLGPGQVYEQYF; cdr3_nt: TGTGCCAGCAGCTTAGGCCCGGGACAGGTCTACGAGCAGTACTTC
v_call: TRBV28; j_call: TRBJ2-1; d_call: NA; cdr3_length: 15; clone_size: NA; cdr3_aa: CASSDPGLGKNEQFF; cdr3_nt: TGTGCCAGCAGCGACCCAGGACTCGGGAAGAATGAGCAGTTCTTC
v_call: TRBV6-5; j_call: TRBJ1-1; d_call: NA; cdr3_length: 11; clone_size: NA; cdr3_aa: CASSFGGEAFF; cdr3_nt: TGTGCCAGCAGTTTCGGGGGGGAAGCTTTCTTT
v_call: TRBV7-7; j_call: TRBJ2-5; d_call: TRBD1; cdr3_length: 15; clone_size: NA; cdr3_aa: CASSPQQGFGETQYF; cdr3_nt: TGTGCCAGCAGCCCCCAACAGGGGTTCGGAGAGACCCAGTACTTC
v_call: TRBV20-1; j_call: TRBJ2-3; d_call: NA; cdr3_length: 10; clone_size: NA; cdr3_aa: CQGGTDTQYF; cdr3_nt: TGCCAGGGGGGTACAGATACGCAGTATTTT
v_call: TRBV4-2; j_call: TRBJ2-3; d_call: NA; cdr3_length: 17; clone_size: NA; cdr3_aa: CASSQDLVTRGGDTQYF; cdr3_nt: TGTGCCAGCAGCCAAGATCTTGTGACACGAGGGGGAGATACGCAGTATTTT
v_call: TRBV5-8; j_call: TRBJ2-7; d_call: TRBD2; cdr3_length: 15; clone_size: NA; cdr3_aa: CASTSRTSGSYEQYF; cdr3_nt: TGTGCCAGCACTTCCCGGACTAGCGGGAGTTACGAGCAGTACTTC
v_call: TRBV6-1; j_call: TRBJ1-1; d_call: NA; cdr3_length: 15; clone_size: NA; cdr3_aa: CASSKSTGMNTEAFF; cdr3_nt: TGTGCCAGCAGTAAATCGACAGGTATGAACACTGAAGCTTTCTTT
v_call: TRBV7-8; j_call: TRBJ2-7; d_call: NA; cdr3_length: 13; clone_size: few; cdr3_aa: CASSFGRSYEQYF; cdr3_nt: TGTGCCAGCAGCTTCGGCCGGAGCTACGAGCAGTACTTC
v_call: TRBV27; j_call: TRBJ2-2; d_call: TRBD2; cdr3_length: 15; clone_size: NA; cdr3_aa: CASRPSGSGTGELFF; cdr3_nt: TGTGCCAGCAGACCCAGCGGGAGCGGCACCGGGGAGCTGTTTTTT
v_call: TRBV5-8; j_call: TRBJ1-1; d_call: NA; cdr3_length: 14; clone_size: NA; cdr3_aa: CASTRGGGYPEAFF; cdr3_nt: TGTGCCAGCACCCGTGGGGGGGGCTACCCTGAAGCTTTCTTT
v_call: TRBV2; j_call: TRBJ2-7; d_call: TRBD2; cdr3_length: 15; clone_size: NA; cdr3_aa: CASSNRDGRSYEQYF; cdr3_nt: TGTGCCAGCAGTAACCGGGACGGGAGGTCATACGAGCAGTACTTC
v_call: TRBV6-5; j_call: TRBJ1-5; d_call: NA; cdr3_length: 13; clone_size: NA; cdr3_aa: CASSPGGVQPQHF; cdr3_nt: TGTGCCAGCAGTCCCGGGGGGGTTCAGCCCCAGCATTTT
v_call: TRBV5-1; j_call: TRBJ1-5; d_call: TRBD1; cdr3_length: 14; clone_size: NA; cdr3_aa: CASSPHQGDQPQHF; cdr3_nt: TGCGCCAGCAGCCCGCATCAGGGGGATCAGCCCCAGCATTTT
v_call: TRBV2; j_call: TRBJ2-7; d_call: TRBD1; cdr3_length: 16; clone_size: NA; cdr3_aa: CASSEESWTGAYEQYF; cdr3_nt: TGTGCCAGCAGTGAAGAGTCTTGGACAGGGGCTTACGAGCAGTACTTC
v_call: TRBV19; j_call: TRBJ1-5; d_call: NA; cdr3_length: 14; clone_size: NA; cdr3_aa: CASRKQGPNQPQHF; cdr3_nt: TGTGCCAGTAGGAAACAGGGCCCCAATCAGCCCCAGCATTTT
v_call: TRBV5-1; j_call: TRBJ2-1; d_call: TRBD2; cdr3_length: 17; clone_size: NA; cdr3_aa: CASSSQVAGGQGNEQFF; cdr3_nt: TGCGCCAGCAGCTCCCAAGTAGCGGGAGGTCAGGGCAATGAGCAGTTCTTC
v_call: TRBV19; j_call: TRBJ1-5; d_call: NA; cdr3_length: 12; clone_size: NA; cdr3_aa: CATRQAGQPQHF; cdr3_nt: TGTGCCACCAGACAGGCGGGTCAGCCCCAGCATTTT
v_call: TRBV11-3; j_call: TRBJ2-3; d_call: NA; cdr3_length: 15; clone_size: NA; cdr3_aa: CASSLEGEDTDTQYF; cdr3_nt: TGTGCCAGCAGCTTAGAAGGGGAGGACACAGATACGCAGTATTTT
v_call: TRBV2; j_call: TRBJ2-2; d_call: TRBD2; cdr3_length: 14; clone_size: NA; cdr3_aa: CASGLAGGTGELFF; cdr3_nt: TGTGCCAGCGGACTAGCGGGAGGCACCGGGGAGCTGTTTTTT
v_call: TRBV9; j_call: TRBJ2-2; d_call: TRBD2; cdr3_length: 17; clone_size: NA; cdr3_aa: CASSYGTSGSNTGELFF; cdr3_nt: TGTGCCAGCAGCTACGGGACTAGCGGTAGCAACACCGGGGAGCTGTTTTTT
v_call: TRBV18; j_call: TRBJ1-5; d_call: NA; cdr3_length: 14; clone_size: NA; cdr3_aa: CASSWGRGNQPQHF; cdr3_nt: TGTGCCAGCTCATGGGGCAGGGGAAATCAGCCCCAGCATTTT
v_call: TRBV9; j_call: TRBJ2-1; d_call: TRBD2; cdr3_length: 14; clone_size: NA; cdr3_aa: CASSVTGTSVEQFF; cdr3_nt: TGTGCCAGCAGCGTTACCGGGACTAGCGTTGAGCAGTTCTTC
v_call: TRBV2; j_call: TRBJ1-3; d_call: NA; cdr3_length: 14; clone_size: NA; cdr3_aa: CASSQGYVGNTIYF; cdr3_nt: TGTGCCAGCAGTCAGGGTTATGTGGGAAACACCATATATTTT
v_call: TRBV7-9; j_call: TRBJ1-4; d_call: TRBD1; cdr3_length: 15; clone_size: NA; cdr3_aa: CASSLGTGGREKLFF; cdr3_nt: TGTGCCAGCAGCTTAGGGACAGGGGGACGGGAAAAACTGTTTTTT
v_call: TRBV5-5; j_call: TRBJ2-7; d_call: NA; cdr3_length: 13; clone_size: NA; cdr3_aa: CASSSTQGYEQYF; cdr3_nt: TGTGCCAGCAGCTCCACGCAGGGTTACGAGCAGTACTTC